One TCR beta chain is described in this entry. This sample was taken from a study of shared clonotypes between healthy human individuals. V shed 5 bases and J shed 2 bases, with 13 bases lying between them. Per the germline V gene, CDR1 is SGHTA and CDR2 is FQGTGA. The CDR3 has 14 residues. The table came from immunoSEQ multiplex PCR; TCRdb's copy has only in-frame clones and leaves some out. The sample consists of approximately 2,300,000 clones, less than 95% of them appearing once. The TCR was taken from a man aged 18 to 35 in good health. Some clones in this sample may be carry-over from other donors' samples. The sequencing input was naive CD4+ T cells from PBMCs. Subset given: CD45RA+ positively selected. V usage is TRBV7-3 and J usage is TRBJ2-7; D may be TRBD1 or TRBD2 (5 bases each). The CDR3 region is CASSPGPGPYEQYF. CDR3 DNA sequence: TGTGCCAGCAGCCCGGGGCCAGGGCCCTACGAGCAGTACTTC.